This record looks at one T cell receptor beta chain sequence and its context. The sample is drawn from a study of technical replicates of blood from a handful of donors. Libraries were prepared by immunoSEQ multiplex PCR; TCRdb keeps only in-frame clonotypes and omits some of them. The sample lists around 80,000 clones; approximately 92% were seen once. The length of the CDR3 is 15 residues. From germline, CDR1 is SGHTA and CDR2 FQGTGA. Between the trimmed V and J ends, which lost 4 bases and 6 bases, there was a span of 13 bases. V gene TRBV7-3 combines with J gene TRBJ1-6; D is perhaps TRBD1 (5 bases). The sequence derives from a human donor in good health. Input material: T cells isolated from PBMCs. The CDR3 is CASSSGRRGNSPLHF. CDR3 nucleotide sequence: TGTGCCAGCAGCTCAGGGCGTCGCGGTAATTCACCCCTCCACTTT.